The present T cell receptor (beta chain) was sequenced within a study of early T cells in non-severe SARS-CoV-2 infection. Overall study: Chains from this unsorted whole-blood bulk RNA could not be paired.

Via MiXCR, TCRdb re-called the 5' RACE reads, giving one row per CDR3 protein. Here the sample spans 40,000 to 45,000 distinct CDR3 sequences, approximately 11% being singletons. This CDR3 has 18 amino acids. From germline, CDR1 is SGHTA and CDR2 FQGNSA. Trimming cost V 6 bases and J 3 bases; bases outside gene matches: 12. The V gene is TRBV7-2, the J gene TRBJ2-6, with 9 bases identical to TRBD1. The sequencing sample was made of whole blood. The origin of this receptor is an adult who was a healthcare worker with PCR-confirmed SARS-CoV-2 infection or an uninfected control (not recorded which). CDR3 nucleotides: TGTGCCAGCAGACCTAGACAGGGGGTTCTTGGTGGGGCCAACGTCCTGACTTTC. Protein product: CASRPRQGVLGGANVLTF.